What follows are 8 T cell receptor beta chains derived from one specimen sequenced in a study of T-cell memory formation after mild COVID-19. TCRdb used MiXCR to reprocess the 5' RACE reads, holding one entry per CDR3 protein. The sample includes about 360,000 distinct CDR3 sequences, over 13% of them seen just once. The sequencing input was PBMCs or a T cell subset sorted from them (not recorded which). These receptor sequences come from a man between 18 and 35 years old who had mild COVID-19 (a few samples of this study predate the infection). Cell type and time point are not known.

This clonotype was observed a few times. The chain combines TRBV19 with TRBJ2-2, with D uncertain. The CDR3 runs to 16 residues. The ends were cut back, 4 bases at V and 0 bases at J, with 12 bases in the middle. CDR1 is LNHDA, CDR2 SQIVND, per germline (reference sequence). CDR3 region: CASSSYSESNTGELFF. The CDR3 region has the DNA TGTGCCAGTAGTAGTTACAGTGAATCGAACACCGGGGAGCTGTTTTTT.

This clonotype showed up many times. V gene TRBV19 combines with J gene TRBJ2-2, with 7 positions matching TRBD1. Germline V CDR1 and CDR2: LNHDA, SQIVND (reference sequence). This CDR3 region has 15 residues. The V segment lost 5 bases and the J segment 0 bases; nucleotides outside the gene matches: 3. The CDR3 protein is CASSPGQTNTGELFF. The CDR3 DNA reads as TGTGCCAGTAGTCCGGGACAGACGAACACCGGGGAGCTGTTTTTT.

The chain carries TRBV6-1 and TRBJ1-2, with D unresolved. The CDR3 spans 12 residues. Germline values: CDR1 MNHNS, CDR2 SASEGT. V dropped 2 bases and J dropped 6 bases, with 7 bases sitting between them. CDR3 DNA: TGTGCCAGCAGTGAATTCGGGGATGGCTACACCTTC. It codes for CASSEFGDGYTF.

The rearrangement joins TRBV7-9 to TRBJ1-5; D is perhaps TRBD1 (6 bases). CDR1 SEHNR and CDR2 FQNEAQ come from the germline V gene (reference sequence). Trimming took off 5 bases at V and 0 bases at J, with 8 bases between the two ends. The CDR3 spans 14 residues. In DNA form, the CDR3 reads TGTGCCAGCAGCCGGGACATTAGCAATCAGCCCCAGCATTTT. This gives the protein CASSRDISNQPQHF.

The V gene is TRBV6-2 or TRBV6-3, the J gene TRBJ1-5; D ambiguous. Looked up from germline, CDR1 is MNHEY and CDR2 is SVGEGT. The length of the CDR3 is 15 residues. V was trimmed by 6 bases and J by 6 bases, leaving 18 bases between them. CDR3 nucleotides: TGTGCCAGCAGAGCCGGACGAGATGGGAGTCAGCCCCAGCATTTT. Encoded protein: CASRAGRDGSQPQHF.

This clonotype appeared a few times. The chain combines TRBV12-3 or TRBV12-4 with TRBJ2-4; D remains unclear. The CDR3 covers 13 residues. V gave up 3 bases and J gave up 5 bases, with 8 bases separating them. The CDR3 bases are TGTGCCAGCAGTTTCGTGGAACAAAACATTCAGTACTTC. Its translation is CASSFVEQNIQYF.

This clonotype was picked up a small number of times. The V gene is TRBV7-6, the J gene TRBJ1-1, with unresolved D. CDR3 length: 14 residues. Germline V lookup: CDR1 SGHVS, CDR2 FNYEAQ. Trimming removed 5 bases from V and 1 base from J, with 11 bases in between. Here the CDR3 reads CASSKQIANTEAFF. The CDR3 region has the DNA TGTGCCAGCAGCAAACAGATAGCGAACACTGAAGCTTTCTTT. Full variable domain (outside the CDR3, taken from reference TRBV7-6 and TRBJ1-1): GAGVSQSPRYKVTKRGQDVALRCDPISGHVSLYWYRQALGQGPEFLTYFNYEAQQDKSGLPNDRFSAERPEGSISTLTIQRTEQRDSAMYRCASSKQIANTEAFFGQGTRLTVV.

V and J are TRBV20-1 and TRBJ2-1; D ambiguous. The length of the CDR3 is 13 residues. V lost 3 bases to trimming and J lost 9 bases, with 15 bases between them. The germline V gene encodes CDR1 DFQATT and CDR2 SNEGSKA (reference sequence). CDR3 loop: CSASGAFVGEQFF. The CDR3 DNA follows: TGCAGTGCTAGTGGCGCGTTTGTCGGTGAGCAGTTCTTC.